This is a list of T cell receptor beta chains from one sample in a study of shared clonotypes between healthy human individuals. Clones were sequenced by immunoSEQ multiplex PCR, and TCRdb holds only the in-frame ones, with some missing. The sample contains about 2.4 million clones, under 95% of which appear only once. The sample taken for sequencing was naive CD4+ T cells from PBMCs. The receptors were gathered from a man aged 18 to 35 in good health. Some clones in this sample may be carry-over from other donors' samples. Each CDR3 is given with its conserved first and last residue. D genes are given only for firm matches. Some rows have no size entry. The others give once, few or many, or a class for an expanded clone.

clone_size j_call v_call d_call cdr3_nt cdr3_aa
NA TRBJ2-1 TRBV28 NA TGTGCCAGCAGTACCGGGGGTCGGGGTTACAATGAGCAGTTCTTC CASSTGGRGYNEQFF
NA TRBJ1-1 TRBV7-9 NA TGTGCCAGCAGCTTCTCGGCTGAAGCTTTCTTT CASSFSAEAFF
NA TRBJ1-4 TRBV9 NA TGTGCCAGCAGCACGAGGGACGGTATTAATGAAAAACTGTTTTTT CASSTRDGINEKLFF
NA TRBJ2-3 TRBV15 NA TGTGCCACCAGCAGAGATCGCGCCCGGGGGGCCCCAGATACGCAGTATTTT CATSRDRARGAPDTQYF
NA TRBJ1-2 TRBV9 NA TGTGCCAGCAGCATGTTGGGTAACTATGGCTACACCTTC CASSMLGNYGYTF
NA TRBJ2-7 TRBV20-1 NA TGCAGTGCCAGGACGGAAGAGCAGTACTTC CSARTEEQYF
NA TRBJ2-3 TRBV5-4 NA TGTGCCAGCAGCTTAGGCGGATTAGGCAGCACAGATACGCAGTATTTT CASSLGGLGSTDTQYF
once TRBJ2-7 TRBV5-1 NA TGCGCCAGCAGCTTGGGGACGCGAAGCTACGAGCAGTACTTC CASSLGTRSYEQYF
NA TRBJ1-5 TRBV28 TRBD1 TGTGCCAGCAGTTTACTGGACAGGGGATATAGCAATCAGCCCCAGCATTTT CASSLLDRGYSNQPQHF
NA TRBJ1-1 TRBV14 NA TGTGCCAGCAGCCCCTCGTTGAACACTGAAGCTTTCTTT CASSPSLNTEAFF